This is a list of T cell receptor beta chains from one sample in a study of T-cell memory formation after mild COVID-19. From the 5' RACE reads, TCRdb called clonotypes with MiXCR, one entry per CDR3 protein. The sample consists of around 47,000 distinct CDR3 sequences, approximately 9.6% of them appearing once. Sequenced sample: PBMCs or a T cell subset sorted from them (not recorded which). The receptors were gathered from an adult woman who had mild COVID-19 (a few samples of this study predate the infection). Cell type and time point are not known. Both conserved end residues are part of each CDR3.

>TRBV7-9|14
CASSSSGQGAEAFF
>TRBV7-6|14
CASSLVTYSNEQFF
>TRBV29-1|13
CSVLRLRDYGYTF
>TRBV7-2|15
CASSLEAGWNNEQFF
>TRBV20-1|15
CSAGQGAVSYNEQFF
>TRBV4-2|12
CASSAQGDEQFF
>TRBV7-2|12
CASHRRSGELFF
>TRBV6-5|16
CASRTAQGATTDTQYF
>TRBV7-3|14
CASSLRGWVGELFF
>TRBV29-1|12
CSVDSQLYGYTF
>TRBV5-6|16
CASSRGWGGNTDTQYF
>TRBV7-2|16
CASSLVGTIYSYEQYF
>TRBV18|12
CASSTYQETQYF
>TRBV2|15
CASSERGQGATEAFF
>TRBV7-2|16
CASSLGVAGVGETQYF
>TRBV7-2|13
CASSLTGRTEAFF
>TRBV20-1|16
CSARSSGGFYTDTQYF
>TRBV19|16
CARMDPRDRGSYEQYF
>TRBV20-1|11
CSVPTGNTIYF
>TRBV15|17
CATSRDGGPGTYNEQFF
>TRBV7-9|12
CASSQPQGALHF
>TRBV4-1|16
CASSQETGDLYAEQYF
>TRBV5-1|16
CASKGGGPTSTDTQYF
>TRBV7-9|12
CASSFMQGEAFF
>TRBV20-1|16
CSARPSGLAGKETQYF
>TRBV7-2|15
CASSLAMTSADTQYF
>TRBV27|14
CASSLSRDSYGYTF
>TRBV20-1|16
CSAGSLAVYQGETQYF
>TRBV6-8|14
CASSYSREGYGYTF
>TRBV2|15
CASSEPPPRQETQYF
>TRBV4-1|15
CASSQWGQKNTEAFF
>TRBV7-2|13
CASSHTGPGELFF
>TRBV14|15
CASSQDLTTVTEAFF
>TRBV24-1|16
CATSDSSASLGNEQFF
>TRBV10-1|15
CASSITGGPPYEQYF
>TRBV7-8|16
CASSLVGQRSNQPQHF
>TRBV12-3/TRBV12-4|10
CASPLYEQYF
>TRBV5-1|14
CASSLGDPGNTIYF
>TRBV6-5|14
CASSYAMGNYGYTF
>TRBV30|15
CAWRNKGELRYGYTF
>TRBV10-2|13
CASSRGSNTEAFF
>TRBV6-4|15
CASSDQAGNADTQYF
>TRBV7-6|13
CASSIRVGNEQFF
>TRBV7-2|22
CASSFLAHFTSGGRYKQETQYF
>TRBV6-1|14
CAIPGQGVSDEQFF
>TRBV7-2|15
CASSLAGAGQYGYTF
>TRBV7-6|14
CASSLGQGATEAFF
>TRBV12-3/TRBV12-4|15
CATALRGGGNQPKHF
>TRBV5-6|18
CASSTDRLILPSTDTQYF